The subject of this entry is one T cell receptor (beta chain). Per the original data handling: Amplifying reference gene primers gave estimates of nucleated cell counts. Assay used: immunoSEQ multiplex PCR; TCRdb lists only in-frame clones, some missing. Clone size and the V and J calls come from that table; the DNA yielded D and trimming. In the table there are some 320,000 clones, about 85% of which are singletons. The source of the sample is a study of blood T cell repertoires in COVID-19. Study background: Acute and convalescent COVID-19 samples came from the United States, Italy and Spain.

This CDR3 comprises 12 residues. The germline CDR1 and CDR2 sequences are SGHNT and YYREEE (reference sequence). The V and J ends lost 5 bases and 5 bases respectively, with 10 bases between them. Sequenced material: PBMCs or T cells enriched from blood (not recorded which). V gene TRBV5-4 combines with J gene TRBJ1-2; possibly TRBD1 for D (5 bases). This TCR came from a woman aged 25 to 39 who had been exposed to COVID-19. The CDR3 spells CASRTDSYGYTF. CDR3 sequence (DNA): TGTGCCAGCAGAACCGACAGTTATGGCTACACCTTC.